The present entry profiles one T cell receptor (beta chain) with its context. Its antigen is not identified. This sample is part of a study of CD8 T cells in ankylosing spondylitis. The CDR3 runs to 13 residues. V was pared by 3 bases and J by 3 bases, with 2 bases of the junction left unmatched. Looked up from germline, CDR1 is SGDLS and CDR2 is YYNGEE. Study conclusions and caveats: A motif in TCR beta, a set of eight highly homologous variants, appeared characteristic of ankylosing spondylitis blood. Both synovial fluid and blood in reactive arthritis had previously been reported to carry some motif variants. Disease-linked clones bore a CD8+ phenotype, appearing relatively rarely in peripheral blood. Disease-linked clones reportedly showed significant enrichment in matched ankylosing spondylitis synovial fluid.

Using quantitative 5'-RACE with molecular barcodes, the authors made TCR beta libraries. MiXCR, applied by TCRdb to the 5' RACE reads, yields one record per CDR3 protein. The table records roughly 220,000 distinct CDR3 sequences, 15% to 20% of them present only once. The clonotype was recovered from a male donor with ankylosing spondylitis. The chain has TRBV9 and TRBJ2-5; 7 positions match TRBD1. Sequences were obtained from blood, either unsorted or a sorted T cell fraction (not recorded which). Here the CDR3 DNA reads TGTGCCAGCAGCGACGACAGGGAAGAGACCCAGTACTTC. Translating it yields CASSDDREETQYF.